Here is one T cell receptor (beta chain) with its context. The data were produced by immunoSEQ multiplex PCR, yet TCRdb's version contains in-frame clones alone and is incomplete. The sample consists of approximately 280,000 clones, about 88% of them appearing once. The record originates from a study of blood T cell repertoires in COVID-19. Specimen: peripheral blood. The source is a woman aged 55-75 years with acute or convalescent COVID-19.

In nucleotides, the CDR3 is TGTGCCAGCAGTTACCCCACGGGGGGGGTCACAGATACGCAGTATTTT. It encodes CASSYPTGGVTDTQYF. The J gene is TRBJ2-3, the V gene TRBV6-2 or TRBV6-3; 8 positions match TRBD2. The CDR3 covers 16 residues. V trimming: 2 bases; J trimming: 2 bases; junction bases outside the gene matches: 6. Germline V lookup: CDR1 MNHEY, CDR2 SVGEGT.